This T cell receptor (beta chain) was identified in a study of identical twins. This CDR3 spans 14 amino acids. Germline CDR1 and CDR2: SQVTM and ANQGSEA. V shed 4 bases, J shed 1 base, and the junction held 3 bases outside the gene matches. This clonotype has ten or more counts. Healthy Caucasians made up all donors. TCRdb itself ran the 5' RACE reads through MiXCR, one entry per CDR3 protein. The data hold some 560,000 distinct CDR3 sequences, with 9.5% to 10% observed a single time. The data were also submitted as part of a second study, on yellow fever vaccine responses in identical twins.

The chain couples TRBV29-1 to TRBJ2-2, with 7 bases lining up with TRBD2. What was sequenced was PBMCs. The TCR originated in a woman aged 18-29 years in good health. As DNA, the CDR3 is TGCAGCGTTGGTAGCGGGTTGAACACCGGGGAGCTGTTTTTT. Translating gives CSVGSGLNTGELFF.